One and the same sample provided the 10 T cell receptor beta chains below, sequenced in a study of T-cell reconstitution after alpha-beta-depleted transplantation in children. As it was prepared, the TCRbeta library received unique molecular identifiers. A single record per CDR3 protein comes from TCRdb applying MiXCR to the PCR reads. The sample shows hundreds of thousands of distinct CDR3 sequences, about 11% of them seen only once. Sequenced material: PBMCs, taken before TCRalphabeta/CD19-depleted stem cell transplant. The receptors derive from a child under two years old with acute myeloid leukemia, due to receive a stem cell transplant.

The chain combines TRBV5-4 with TRBJ2-3, with TRBD1 identical over 10 bases. CDR1 is SGHNT, CDR2 YYREEE, per germline (reference sequence). The CDR3 spans 15 residues. The V segment lost 2 bases and the J segment 5 bases; nucleotides outside the gene matches: 5. The CDR3 is CASSLWDRGLDTQYF. In DNA, the CDR3 is TGTGCCAGCAGCTTATGGGACAGGGGTTTAGATACGCAGTATTTT.

This clonotype was seen at least ten times. The chain joins TRBV20-1 to TRBJ2-7; 9 bases line up with TRBD2. The germline CDR1 and CDR2 sequences are DFQATT and SNEGSKA (reference sequence). This CDR3 is 15 amino acids long. V dropped 1 base and J dropped 7; count of bases not matched to a gene: 11. For the CDR3, the DNA is TGCAGTGCTAGAGGGACTAGCGACCCAGGGTTGGAGCAGTACTTC. Translated: CSARGTSDPGLEQYF.

At least ten counts were recorded for this clonotype. The chain combines TRBV9 with TRBJ2-7; 8 bases are shared with TRBD2. Per the germline V gene, CDR1 is SGDLS and CDR2 is YYNGEE. J lost 4 bases, V lost 0 bases, and 9 bases had no gene match. CDR3 length: 16 amino acids. CDR3 region: CASSVDGGGPKYEQYF. Written as DNA, the CDR3 is TGTGCCAGCAGCGTAGATGGCGGGGGGCCAAAGTACGAGCAGTACTTC.

This clonotype was counted ten times or more. The chain links TRBV20-1 to TRBJ1-1; unclear D gene. The CDR3 has 15 residues. Germline V gene sequence: CDR1 DFQATT, CDR2 SNEGSKA (reference sequence). The V end was cut by 0 bases, the J end by 1 base, with 12 bases between. Here the CDR3 DNA reads TGCAGTGCTAGAGACCCCTTGAGACAGAACACTGAAGCTTTCTTT. Translation: CSARDPLRQNTEAFF.

The sample holds many counts of this clonotype. The gene calls are TRBV12-3 or TRBV12-4 and TRBJ2-7; D may be TRBD2 (6 bases). The CDR3 totals 15 residues. V was cut by 5 bases and J by 1 base, with 15 bases left in between. In DNA form, the CDR3 reads TGTGCCAGCAGTCCCAGGCGCGGGAAATCCTACGAGCAGTACTTC. Residues: CASSPRRGKSYEQYF.

This clonotype has ten or more counts. V and J are TRBV5-1 and TRBJ1-6; weak D call: TRBD1 (5 bases). The CDR3 contains 14 residues. Germline values: CDR1 SGHRS, CDR2 YFSETQ. V lost 3 bases and J 2 bases, leaving 6 bases between the germline ends. CDR3 nucleotide sequence: TGCGCCAGCAGCTCGGGACCCTATAATTCACCCCTCCACTTT. The encoded protein is CASSSGPYNSPLHF.

This clonotype was seen ten or more times. This chain joins TRBV5-1 and TRBJ2-3; D is ambiguous. V was shortened by 0 bases and J by 2 bases, with 4 bases between the two germline ends. CDR1 is SGHRS and CDR2 is YFSETQ in the germline V gene. There are 13 residues in the CDR3. The CDR3 bases are TGCGCCAGCAGCTTGGGGGCCACAGATACGCAGTATTTT. Translation gives CASSLGATDTQYF. Supplemented by reference TRBV5-1 and TRBJ2-3, the full variable domain reads KAGVTQTPRYLIKTRGQQVTLSCSPISGHRSVSWYQQTPGQGLQFLFEYFSETQRNKGNFPGRFSGRQFSNSRSEMNVSTLELGDSALYLCASSLGATDTQYFGPGTRLTVL.

This clonotype was seen at least ten times. The V gene is TRBV11-2, the J gene TRBJ2-3; TRBD2 agrees at 11 bases. This CDR3 contains 15 residues. The V segment lost 8 bases and the J segment 1 base; nucleotides outside the gene matches: 5. Germline assignment: CDR1 SGHAT and CDR2 FQNNGV. CDR3 amino acids: CASGPLAGGTDTQYF. CDR3 sequence (DNA): TGTGCCAGCGGCCCACTAGCGGGGGGCACAGATACGCAGTATTTT.

The chain carries TRBV5-1 and TRBJ2-1; 7 bases fit TRBD2. J lost 4 bases, V lost 2 bases, and 6 bases had no gene match. The CDR3 sequence is 15 residues long. CDR1 is SGHRS, CDR2 YFSETQ, per germline. The CDR3 here is CASSLASGVYNEQFF. CDR3 nucleotide sequence: TGCGCCAGCAGCTTAGCTAGCGGAGTATACAATGAGCAGTTCTTC.

The CDR3 sequence is CASSFVTIEAFF. Here the CDR3 DNA reads TGTGCCAGCAGTTTCGTGACAATCGAAGCTTTCTTT. This chain connects TRBV12-3 or TRBV12-4 to TRBJ1-1; D not resolved. V lost 3 bases and J 8 bases, leaving 10 bases between the germline ends. This CDR3 comprises 12 residues.